This T cell receptor (beta chain) came from a study of post-analysis software for immune sequencing data. Study results and limitations: Patients carried roughly 5 TRBV segments more frequently than controls did, and TRBV5-6, TRBV5-1 and TRBV20-1 were among them.

This clonotype has more than one count but fewer than ten. Antigen unknown. V gave up 5 bases and J gave up 3 bases, with 11 bases separating them. This CDR3 is 13 amino acids long. Germline CDR1 reads MNHNY; CDR2 reads SVGAGI (reference sequence). Unique molecular identifiers were present in the TCR beta cDNA libraries. Using its own MiXCR run on the PCR reads, TCRdb lists one record per CDR3 protein. The sample contains about 560,000 distinct CDR3 sequences, about 44% of which appear only once. The source of this sequence is a girl between 10 and 17 years old with multiple sclerosis. The sequencing input was blood. The chain recombines TRBV6-6 with TRBJ2-7; maybe TRBD1 (6 bases). CDR3 residues: CASSTPGVYEQYF. The CDR3 coding sequence is TGTGCCAGCAGTACTCCAGGGGTCTACGAGCAGTACTTC.